This T cell receptor beta chain is drawn from a study of shared clonotypes between healthy human individuals. Whole-study context: Each donor had three CD4 naive, three CD4 memory, two CD8 naive and one CD8 memory plate. Study-level results: Around 5% of naive CD4 clonotypes were common to a handful of donors. Naive subsets tended to show greater estimated richness than memory subsets.

V lost 11 bases to trimming and J lost 4 bases; unmatched junction nucleotides: 5. Germline V gene data show CDR1 as SNHLY and CDR2 as FYNNEI. The CDR3 is 12 amino acids. Note on this clone: Its antigen is not identified.

Assay: immunoSEQ multiplex PCR; the TCRdb copy retains only in-frame clones and omits some. The sample has 950,000 to 1,300,000 clones; 70% to 80% are singletons. The sample was memory CD4+ T cells sorted from blood. The subset: CD45RA-negative fraction. The receptor comes from a man between 18 and 29 years old in good health. The chain joins TRBV2 to TRBJ2-1, with 7 bases fitting TRBD2. The CDR3: CASQRGYNEQFF. The CDR3 DNA reads as TGTGCCTCTCAGCGGGGTTACAATGAGCAGTTCTTC. Full variable domain (outside the CDR3, taken from reference TRBV2 and TRBJ2-1): EPEVTQTPSHQVTQMGQEVILRCVPISNHLYFYWYRQILGQKVEFLVSFYNNEISEKSEIFDDQFSVERPDGSNFTLKIRSTKLEDSAMYFCASQRGYNEQFFGPGTRLTVL.